The sequence of this TCR beta chain was determined in a study of technical replicates of blood from several donors. The CDR3 spans 16 residues. CDR1 and CDR2 from the germline V gene are SGHTA and FQGTGA. J was trimmed by 10 bases and V by 5 bases; bases with no gene match: 13. Libraries were prepared by immunoSEQ multiplex PCR; TCRdb keeps only in-frame clonotypes and omits some of them. The repertoire includes approximately 51,000 clones, around 93% of them detected once, and roughly 4.5% sits in the top ten. Sequenced: PBMCs. This receptor was taken from a human donor in good health. Some clones in this sample may be carry-over from other donors' samples. This rearrangement joins TRBV7-3 to TRBJ2-1; 11 positions agree with TRBD2. CDR3 DNA: TGTGCCAGCAGCCCCCGACTAGCGGGACCCTATCGGGAGCAGTTCTTC. Translated, it gives CASSPRLAGPYREQFF.